This entry lists 16 T cell receptor beta chains sequenced from one sample in a study of blood T cells in healthy people across ages. PCR was performed a second time for 7 to 11 cycles using a sample-barcoded 5' primer and a J-beta primer mix. A single record per CDR3 protein comes from TCRdb applying MiXCR to the 5' RACE reads. Of a few hundred thousand distinct CDR3 sequences listed, 45% to 60% are singletons. The sequenced material came from blood. The receptors shown here come from a man aged 60 to 69 in good health.

This clonotype was seen repeatedly, ten times or more. The chain has TRBV7-2 and TRBJ2-3, with D perhaps TRBD1 (5 bases). The CDR3 runs 15 residues. Trimming pared 1 base from V and 2 bases from J, leaving 10 bases between. Germline assignment: CDR1 SGHTA and CDR2 FQGNSA. CDR3 protein: CASSLGAGPTDTQYF. The CDR3 DNA reads as TGTGCCAGCAGCTTAGGAGCAGGGCCCACAGATACGCAGTATTTT.

This clonotype appeared a few times. This sequence joins TRBV21-1 and TRBJ1-2; no check of the table's D call, TRBD1, against the DNA was made. TRBV21-1 is shown as a pseudogene. The CDR3 totals 14 residues. CDR3 loop: CASSDSGGWGGYTF. The CDR3 DNA is TGTGCCAGCAGCGATTCTGGGGGGTGGGGTGGCTACACCTTC.

The chain is built from TRBV4-2 and TRBJ2-6, with D perhaps being TRBD1 or TRBD2 (5 bases each). Germline CDR1 LGHNA, CDR2 YNFKEQ. The V gene lost 6 bases and the J gene lost 4 bases, with 16 bases spanning the gap. The CDR3 sequence is 16 residues long. The CDR3 bases are TGTGCCAGCAGTGGAGGACACCAGGAGGGGGCCAACGTCCTGACTTTC. This codes for CASSGGHQEGANVLTF.

The chain combines TRBV6-6 with TRBJ2-1; D gene ambiguous. The CDR3 consists of 15 residues. Trimming removed 0 bases at V and 15 bases at J, with 21 bases between. Looked up from germline, CDR1 is MNHNY and CDR2 is SVGAGI (reference sequence). The CDR3 region has the DNA TGTGCCAGCAGTTACTCGAAAGCGCCTCAAGAGACCCGGTTCTTC. Its protein is CASSYSKAPQETRFF.

The genes are TRBV12-3 or TRBV12-4 and TRBJ2-3; a weak D match, TRBD2 (6 bases). This CDR3 spans 15 amino acids. V was pared by 3 bases and J by 0 bases, with 10 bases between. This CDR3 is CASSFGGLSTDTQYF. CDR3 nucleotide sequence: TGTGCCAGCAGTTTCGGGGGACTCAGCACAGATACGCAGTATTTT.

The gene calls are TRBV4-1 and TRBJ2-5; TRBD2 agrees at 7 bases. The CDR3 extends over 16 amino acids. CDR1 and CDR2 from the germline V gene are MGHRA and YSYEKL. The J segment lost 2 bases and the V segment lost 5 bases, leaving 11 bases of the junction unmatched. As DNA, the CDR3 is TGCGCCAGCAGCTCGGGGATAGCCGGGGGGCAAGAGACCCAGTACTTC. Its protein product is CASSSGIAGGQETQYF.

The chain links TRBV9 to TRBJ2-1; 7 bases align to TRBD2. The CDR3 loop spans 14 amino acids. CDR1 is SGDLS and CDR2 is YYNGEE in the germline V gene. The trim removed 4 bases at V and 6 bases at J, leaving 7 bases unmatched. The CDR3 reads CASSPRTSSNEQFF. The CDR3 DNA follows: TGTGCCAGCAGCCCTCGGACTAGTTCCAATGAGCAGTTCTTC.

This clonotype appeared a few times. The chain has TRBV6-5 and TRBJ2-4; D might be TRBD2 (6 bases). V lost 7 bases and J lost 4, with 17 bases in between. This CDR3 is 15 amino acids long. CDR1 and CDR2 (germline): MNHEY, SVGAGI. The CDR3 region is CASKKGGAEKNIQYF. The CDR3 DNA sequence: TGTGCCAGCAAGAAGGGCGGGGCAGAAAAAAACATTCAGTACTTC.

This clonotype was counted between two and nine times. J is TRBJ2-1 and V is TRBV7-2, with 8 positions matching TRBD2. This CDR3 has 15 residues. Germline V gene sequence: CDR1 SGHTA, CDR2 FQGNSA. J was trimmed by 4 bases and V by 1 base; bases with no gene match: 3. The CDR3 loop reads CASSLDAGGYNEQFF. The CDR3 coding sequence is TGTGCCAGCAGCTTAGATGCGGGAGGTTACAATGAGCAGTTCTTC.

This chain connects TRBV6-6 to TRBJ1-5; tentative D call: TRBD1 (5 bases). This CDR3 spans 15 amino acids. Germline V gives CDR1 MNHNY, CDR2 SVGAGI (reference sequence). V was pared by 5 bases and J by 0 bases, with 11 bases between. The CDR3: CASSHGTASNQPQHF. In DNA, the CDR3 is TGTGCCAGCAGTCACGGGACGGCTAGCAATCAGCCCCAGCATTTT.

The rearrangement joins TRBV6-6 to TRBJ1-1, with D possibly matching TRBD1 (6 bases). Germline loops: CDR1 MNHNY, CDR2 SVGAGI (reference sequence). The germline V and J ends were trimmed by 6 bases and 1 base, with 12 bases remaining between them. This CDR3 spans 14 amino acids. The CDR3 sequence: CASSRQDTNTEAFF. CDR3 sequence (DNA): TGTGCCAGCAGCCGACAGGACACGAACACTGAAGCTTTCTTT.

The chain links TRBV18 to TRBJ1-1; possibly TRBD1 for D (6 bases). Germline CDR1 reads KGHSH; CDR2 reads LQKENI. The CDR3 sequence is 15 residues long. The V end was cut by 6 bases, the J end by 7 bases, with 21 bases between. The CDR3 loop reads CASSPGPGGEDEAFF. The CDR3 DNA is TGTGCCAGCTCCCCCGGACCGGGGGGCGAAGATGAAGCTTTCTTT.

The J gene is TRBJ2-1, the V gene TRBV10-3; 8 nucleotides agree with TRBD2. The CDR3 runs to 14 residues. CDR1 and CDR2 (germline): ENHRY, SYGVKD. V lost 8 bases and J lost 8; bases outside the gene matches: 11. CDR3 residues: CAIGRTSNTDEQFF. The CDR3 DNA follows: TGTGCCATCGGCAGGACTAGCAATACGGATGAGCAGTTCTTC.

Concerning this clonotype: One end of the junction varies from germline; a read error may be responsible. V gene TRBV7-3 combines with J gene TRBJ2-1; TRBD1 or TRBD2 may be the D gene (5 bases each). Germline lookup yields CDR1 SGHTA and CDR2 FQGTGA. The CDR3 has 13 residues. The CDR3: CTSSLIWGNEQFF. CDR3 sequence (DNA): TGTACCAGCAGCTTAATTTGGGGGAATGAGCAGTTCTTC.

The rearrangement links TRBV14 to TRBJ2-1; no definite D call. The CDR3 loop spans 13 amino acids. Germline V gene lookup returns CDR1 SGHDN and CDR2 FVKESK. Trimming pared 3 bases from V and 11 bases from J, leaving 14 bases between. The CDR3 coding sequence is TGTGCCAGCAGCCAGGCTACCTCCTCCAAGCAGTTCTTC. It codes for CASSQATSSKQFF.

V is TRBV7-3 and J is TRBJ2-3, with 11 bases lining up with TRBD2. The V gene end was trimmed by 1 base and the J gene end by 6 bases; junction bases not matched to a gene: 18. This CDR3 has 20 amino acids. Germline V gene data show CDR1 as SGHTA and CDR2 as FQGTGA. In DNA form, the CDR3 reads TGTGCCAGCAGCTTAAGGGCAGGTCAGCCGACTAGCGGGACCCGGGATACGCAGTATTTT. Translated: CASSLRAGQPTSGTRDTQYF.